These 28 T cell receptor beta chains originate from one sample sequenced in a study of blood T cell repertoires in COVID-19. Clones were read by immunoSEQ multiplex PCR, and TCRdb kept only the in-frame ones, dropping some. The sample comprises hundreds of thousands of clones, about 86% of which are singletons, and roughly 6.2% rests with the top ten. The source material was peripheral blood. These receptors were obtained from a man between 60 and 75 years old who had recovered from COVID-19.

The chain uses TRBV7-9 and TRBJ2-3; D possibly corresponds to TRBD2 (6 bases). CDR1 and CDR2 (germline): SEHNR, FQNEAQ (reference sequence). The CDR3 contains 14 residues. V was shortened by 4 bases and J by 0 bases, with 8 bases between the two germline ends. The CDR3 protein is CASSSAGSTDTQYF. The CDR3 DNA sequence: TGTGCCAGCAGCTCTGCGGGGAGCACAGATACGCAGTATTTT.

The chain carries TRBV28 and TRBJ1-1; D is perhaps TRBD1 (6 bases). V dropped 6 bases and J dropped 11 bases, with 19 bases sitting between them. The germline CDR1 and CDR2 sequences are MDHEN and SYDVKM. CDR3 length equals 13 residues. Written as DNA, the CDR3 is TGTGCCAGCAGCGGCGCGGGGGCGCGGGAGGCTTTCTTT. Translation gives CASSGAGAREAFF. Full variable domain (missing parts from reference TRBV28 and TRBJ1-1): DVKVTQSSRYLVKRTGEKVFLECVQDMDHENMFWYRQDPGLGLRLIYFSYDVKMKEKGDIPEGYSVSREKKERFSLILESASTNQTSMYLCASSGAGAREAFFGQGTRLTVV.

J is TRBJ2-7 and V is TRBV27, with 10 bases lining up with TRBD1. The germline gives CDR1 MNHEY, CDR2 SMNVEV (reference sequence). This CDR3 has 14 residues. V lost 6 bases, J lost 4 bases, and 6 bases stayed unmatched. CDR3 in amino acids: CASRTGTGDYEQYF. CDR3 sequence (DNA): TGTGCCAGCAGGACCGGGACAGGGGATTACGAGCAGTACTTC.

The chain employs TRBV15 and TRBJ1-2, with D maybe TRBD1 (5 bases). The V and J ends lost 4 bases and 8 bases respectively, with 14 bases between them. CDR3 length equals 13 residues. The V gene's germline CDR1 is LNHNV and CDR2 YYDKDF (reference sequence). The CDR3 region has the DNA TGTGCCACCAGCAAACGACAGTCGTCGGGCTACACCTTC. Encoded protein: CATSKRQSSGYTF.

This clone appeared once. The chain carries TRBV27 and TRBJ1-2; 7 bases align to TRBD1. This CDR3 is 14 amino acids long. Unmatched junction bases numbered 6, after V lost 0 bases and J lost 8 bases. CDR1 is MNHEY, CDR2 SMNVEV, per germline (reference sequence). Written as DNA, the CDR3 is TGTGCCAGCAGTTTATCGTTCAGGGGGGAAGGCTACACCTTC. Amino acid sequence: CASSLSFRGEGYTF.

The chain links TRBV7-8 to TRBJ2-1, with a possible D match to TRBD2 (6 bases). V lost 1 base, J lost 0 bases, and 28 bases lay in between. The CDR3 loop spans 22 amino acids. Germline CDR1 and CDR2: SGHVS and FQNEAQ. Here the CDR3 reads CASSLGRIAGIARESSYNEQFF. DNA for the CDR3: TGTGCCAGCAGCTTAGGCCGAATCGCCGGAATCGCTCGGGAGAGCTCCTACAATGAGCAGTTCTTC.

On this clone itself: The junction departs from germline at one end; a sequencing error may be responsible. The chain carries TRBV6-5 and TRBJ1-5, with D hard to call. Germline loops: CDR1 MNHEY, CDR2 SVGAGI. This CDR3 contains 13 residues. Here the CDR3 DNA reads TGTGCCAGCAGTATCCGTAGCGATCAGCCCCAGCATTTT. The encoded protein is CASSIRSDQPQHF.

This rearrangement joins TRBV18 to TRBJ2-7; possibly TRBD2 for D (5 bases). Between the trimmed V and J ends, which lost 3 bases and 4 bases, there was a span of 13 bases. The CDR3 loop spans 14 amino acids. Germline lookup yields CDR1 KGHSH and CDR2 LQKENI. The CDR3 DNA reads TGTGCCAGCTCACCCCGGTCCGGAGGTTACGAGCAGTACTTC. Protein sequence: CASSPRSGGYEQYF.

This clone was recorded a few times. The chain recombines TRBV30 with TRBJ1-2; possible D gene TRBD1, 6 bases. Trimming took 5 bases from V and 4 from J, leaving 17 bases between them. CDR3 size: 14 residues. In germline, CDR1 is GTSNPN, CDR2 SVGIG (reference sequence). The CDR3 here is CAWGRRGAPYGYTF. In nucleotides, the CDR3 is TGTGCCTGGGGCCGCAGGGGCGCGCCCTATGGCTACACCTTC.

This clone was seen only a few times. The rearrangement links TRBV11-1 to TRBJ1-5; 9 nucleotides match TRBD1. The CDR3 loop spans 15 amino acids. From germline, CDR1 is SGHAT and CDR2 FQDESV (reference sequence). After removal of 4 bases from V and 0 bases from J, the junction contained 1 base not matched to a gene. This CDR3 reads CASSSDRGSNQPQHF. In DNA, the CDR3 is TGTGCCAGCAGCTCGGACAGGGGTAGCAATCAGCCCCAGCATTTT.

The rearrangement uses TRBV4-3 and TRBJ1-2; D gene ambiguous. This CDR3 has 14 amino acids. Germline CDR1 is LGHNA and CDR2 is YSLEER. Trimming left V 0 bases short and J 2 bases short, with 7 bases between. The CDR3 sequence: CASSQETGNYGYTF. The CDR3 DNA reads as TGCGCCAGCAGCCAAGAAACGGGAAACTATGGCTACACCTTC.

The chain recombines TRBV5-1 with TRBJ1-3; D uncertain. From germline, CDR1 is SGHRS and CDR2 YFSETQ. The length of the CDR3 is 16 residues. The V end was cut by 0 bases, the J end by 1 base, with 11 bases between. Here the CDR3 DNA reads TGCGCCAGCAGCTTGGAAATCGTCGGTTCTGGAAACACCATATATTTT. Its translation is CASSLEIVGSGNTIYF.

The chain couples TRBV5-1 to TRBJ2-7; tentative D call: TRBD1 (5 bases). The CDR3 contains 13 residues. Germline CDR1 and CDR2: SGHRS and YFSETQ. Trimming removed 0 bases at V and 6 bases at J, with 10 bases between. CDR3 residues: CASSLEGLREQYF. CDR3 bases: TGCGCCAGCAGCTTGGAGGGGCTCCGCGAGCAGTACTTC.

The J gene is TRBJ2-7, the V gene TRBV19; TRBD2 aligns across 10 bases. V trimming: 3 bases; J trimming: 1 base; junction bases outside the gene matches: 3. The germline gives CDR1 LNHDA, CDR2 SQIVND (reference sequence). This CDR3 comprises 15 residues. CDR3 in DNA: TGTGCCAGTAGTATCGGGACTAGCGCTTCCTACGAGCAGTACTTC. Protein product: CASSIGTSASYEQYF.

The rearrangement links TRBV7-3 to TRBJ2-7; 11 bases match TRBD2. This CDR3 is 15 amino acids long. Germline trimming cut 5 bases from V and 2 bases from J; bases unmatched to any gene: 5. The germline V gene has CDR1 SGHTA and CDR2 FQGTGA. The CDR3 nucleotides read TGTGCCAGCAGCACCACTAGCGGGAGAGCCTACGAGCAGTACTTC. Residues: CASSTTSGRAYEQYF.

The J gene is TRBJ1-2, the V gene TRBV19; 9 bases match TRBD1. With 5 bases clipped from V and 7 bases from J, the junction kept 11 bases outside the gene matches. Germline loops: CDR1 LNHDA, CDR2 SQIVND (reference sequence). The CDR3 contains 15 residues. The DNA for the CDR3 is TGTGCCAGTAGTTCCCCCTGGGACAGGGATACTGGCTACACCTTC. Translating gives CASSSPWDRDTGYTF.

CDR3 DNA: TGTGCCAGCAGCATGGTCGTCACACAGGGGTGGCCTGGAAACACCATATATTTT. It is translated as CASSMVVTQGWPGNTIYF. This chain joins TRBV21-1 and TRBJ1-3; the D call of TRBD1 is as the table states it, not checked on the DNA. TRBV21-1 is a pseudogene locus. The CDR3 spans 18 residues.

CDR3 coding DNA: TGTGCCAGCAGCTGGTCAGCGGGGGGCTTCTACAATGAGCAGTTCTTC. It codes for CASSWSAGGFYNEQFF. The V gene is TRBV5-8, the J gene TRBJ2-1; 9 positions agree with TRBD2. The CDR3 has 16 residues. The junction had 7 bases not matched to a gene; V was cut back by 3 bases and J by 3 bases. Germline CDR1 reads SGHTS; CDR2 reads YDEGEE.

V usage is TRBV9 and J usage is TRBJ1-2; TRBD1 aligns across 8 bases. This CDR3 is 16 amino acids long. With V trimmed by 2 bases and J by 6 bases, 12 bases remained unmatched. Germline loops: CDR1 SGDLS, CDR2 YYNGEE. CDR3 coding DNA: TGTGCCAGCAGCGTCCCACGGACAGGGTTTGAAGATGGCTACACCTTC. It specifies CASSVPRTGFEDGYTF.

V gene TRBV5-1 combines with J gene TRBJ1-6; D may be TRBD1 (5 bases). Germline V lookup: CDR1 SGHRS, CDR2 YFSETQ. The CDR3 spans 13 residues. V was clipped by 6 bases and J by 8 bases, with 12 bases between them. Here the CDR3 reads CASNRDLDSPLHF. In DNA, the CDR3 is TGCGCCAGCAACCGGGACTTGGATTCACCCCTCCACTTT.

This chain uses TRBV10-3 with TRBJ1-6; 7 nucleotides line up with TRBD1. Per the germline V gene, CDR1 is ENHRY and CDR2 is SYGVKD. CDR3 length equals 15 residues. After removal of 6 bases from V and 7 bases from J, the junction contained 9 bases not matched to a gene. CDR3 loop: CAIRTGLGGNSPLHF. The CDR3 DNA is TGTGCCATCAGAACCGGGTTAGGGGGCAATTCACCCCTCCACTTT.

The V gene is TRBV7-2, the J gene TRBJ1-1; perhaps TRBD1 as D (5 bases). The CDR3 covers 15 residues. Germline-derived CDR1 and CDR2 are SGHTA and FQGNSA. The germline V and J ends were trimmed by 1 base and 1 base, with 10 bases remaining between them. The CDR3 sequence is CASSLDRGGNTEAFF. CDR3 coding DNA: TGTGCCAGCAGCTTAGATCGGGGGGGGAACACTGAAGCTTTCTTT.

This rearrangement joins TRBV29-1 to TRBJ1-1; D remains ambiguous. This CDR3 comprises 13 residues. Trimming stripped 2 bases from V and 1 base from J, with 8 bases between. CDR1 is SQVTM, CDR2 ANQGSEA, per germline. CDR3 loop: CSVEWRKNTEAFF. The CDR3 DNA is TGCAGCGTTGAATGGCGGAAGAACACTGAAGCTTTCTTT.

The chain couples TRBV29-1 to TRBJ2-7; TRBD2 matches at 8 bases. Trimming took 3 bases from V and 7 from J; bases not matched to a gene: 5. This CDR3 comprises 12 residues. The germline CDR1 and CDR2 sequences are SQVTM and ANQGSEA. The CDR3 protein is CSVDASGGEQYF. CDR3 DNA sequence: TGCAGCGTTGACGCCTCGGGGGGGGAGCAGTACTTC.

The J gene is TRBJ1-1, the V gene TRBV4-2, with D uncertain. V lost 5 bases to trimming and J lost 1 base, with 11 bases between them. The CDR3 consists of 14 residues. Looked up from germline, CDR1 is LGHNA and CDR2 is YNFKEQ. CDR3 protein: CASSGLSRNTEAFF. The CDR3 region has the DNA TGTGCCAGCAGCGGACTAAGTAGGAACACTGAAGCTTTCTTT.

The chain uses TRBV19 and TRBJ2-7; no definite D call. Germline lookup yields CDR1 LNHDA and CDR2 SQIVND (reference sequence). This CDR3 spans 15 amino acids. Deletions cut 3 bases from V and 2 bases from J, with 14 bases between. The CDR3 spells CASSIVLEQTYEQYF. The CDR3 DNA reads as TGTGCCAGTAGTATTGTCCTAGAACAAACCTACGAGCAGTACTTC.

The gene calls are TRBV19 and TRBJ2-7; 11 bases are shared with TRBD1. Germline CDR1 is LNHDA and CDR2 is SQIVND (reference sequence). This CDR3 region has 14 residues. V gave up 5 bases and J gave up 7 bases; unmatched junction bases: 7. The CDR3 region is CASSPGQGAGEQYF. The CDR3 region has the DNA TGTGCCAGTAGTCCCGGACAGGGGGCGGGAGAGCAGTACTTC. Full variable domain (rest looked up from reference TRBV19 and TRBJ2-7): DGGITQSPKYLFRKEGQNVTLSCEQNLNHDAMYWYRQDPGQGLRLIYYSQIVNDFQKGDIAEGYSVSREKKESFPLTVTSAQKNPTAFYLCASSPGQGAGEQYFGPGTRLTVT.

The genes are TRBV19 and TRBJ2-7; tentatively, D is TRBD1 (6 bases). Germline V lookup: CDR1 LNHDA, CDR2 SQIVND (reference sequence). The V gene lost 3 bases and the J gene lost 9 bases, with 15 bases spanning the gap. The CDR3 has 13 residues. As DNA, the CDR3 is TGTGCCAGTAGTATTGGACAGACCGCCCGGCAGTACTTC. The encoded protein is CASSIGQTARQYF.